The next 23 T cell receptor beta chains were all read from a single sample in a study of blood T cell repertoires in COVID-19. Profiled with immunoSEQ multiplex PCR; TCRdb holds only in-frame clones, not every one. The sample lists around 100,000 clones; 90% were seen once. Material: peripheral blood. Source of these receptors: a woman aged 45-59 years with acute or convalescent COVID-19.

Notes on this clone: The same CDR3 is also encoded by other DNA sequences in this sample. The chain combines TRBV3-1 (or the pseudogene TRBV3-2) with TRBJ2-7; D might be TRBD2 (5 bases). The germline V and J ends were trimmed by 1 base and 7 bases, with 5 bases remaining between them. The length of the CDR3 is 11 residues. Germline V gene data show CDR1 as LGHDT and CDR2 as YNNKEL (reference sequence). CDR3 sequence reads: CASSQAGEQYF. DNA of the CDR3: TGTGCCAGCAGCCAAGCGGGAGAGCAGTACTTC.

This rearrangement joins TRBV30 to TRBJ1-1; D ambiguous. The CDR3 is 13 amino acids. Germline-derived CDR1 and CDR2 are GTSNPN and SVGIG (reference sequence). V was pared by 3 bases and J by 5 bases, with 13 bases between. The CDR3 loop is CAWSFGLGTEAFF. The CDR3 nucleotides are TGTGCCTGGAGCTTCGGGTTGGGTACTGAAGCTTTCTTT.

This clone showed up just a few times. Other DNA sequences in this specimen translate into the identical CDR3. V usage is TRBV6-5 and J usage is TRBJ1-2; D is unclear. Trimming pared 0 bases from V and 5 bases from J, leaving 7 bases between. Per germline, CDR1 MNHEY and CDR2 SVGAGI. CDR3 length: 13 residues. DNA of the CDR3: TGTGCCAGCAGTTACTCGGAGGGATATGGCTACACCTTC. This translates into CASSYSEGYGYTF.

This clone was observed a few times. V gene TRBV10-3 combines with J gene TRBJ2-3; the match to TRBD2 covers 8 bases. The CDR3 totals 16 residues. Unmatched junction bases numbered 6, after V lost 4 bases and J lost 0 bases. Germline V CDR1 and CDR2: ENHRY, SYGVKD. CDR3 loop: CAISGTGGPSTDTQYF. The CDR3 nucleotides are TGTGCCATCAGTGGAACGGGGGGGCCCAGCACAGATACGCAGTATTTT.

The CDR3 here is CASSPEGTEAFF. CDR3 coding DNA: TGTGCCAGCAGCCCGGAGGGGACTGAAGCTTTCTTT. The chain combines TRBV7-6 with TRBJ1-1; a weak D match, TRBD1 (5 bases). The V and J ends lost 5 bases and 5 bases respectively, with 9 bases between them. Germline V gene data show CDR1 as SGHVS and CDR2 as FNYEAQ. This CDR3 region has 12 residues.

The genes are TRBV9 and TRBJ1-1; 7 bases map to TRBD1. This CDR3 comprises 14 residues. The V gene end was trimmed by 2 bases and the J gene end by 6 bases; junction bases not matched to a gene: 7. CDR1 and CDR2 (germline): SGDLS, YYNGEE. DNA of the CDR3: TGTGCCAGCAGCGTTCACCCCGACAGGGCTGAAGCTTTCTTT. Translated, it gives CASSVHPDRAEAFF. The full variable domain, in which reference TRBV9 and TRBJ1-1 provide the parts outside the CDR3, is DSGVTQTPKHLITATGQRVTLRCSPRSGDLSVYWYQQSLDQGLQFLIQYYNGEERAKGNILERFSAQQFPDLHSELNLSSLELGDSALYFCASSVHPDRAEAFFGQGTRLTVV.

The CDR3 protein is CASRFLGGAEAFF. Written as DNA, the CDR3 is TGTGCCAGCAGGTTTTTGGGGGGGGCTGAAGCTTTCTTT. The genes are TRBV28 and TRBJ1-1; weak D call: TRBD1 (5 bases). The germline V gene has CDR1 MDHEN and CDR2 SYDVKM. The CDR3 contains 13 residues. Trimming pared 6 bases from V and 6 bases from J, leaving 14 bases between.

This chain connects TRBV7-2 to TRBJ1-2, with D hard to call. Germline CDR1 reads SGHTA; CDR2 reads FQGNSA. V was cut by 3 bases and J by 2 bases, with 7 bases left in between. The CDR3 length is 13 residues. The CDR3 here is CASSFGQNYGYTF. CDR3 nucleotides: TGTGCCAGCAGCTTTGGGCAGAACTATGGCTACACCTTC.

The chain recombines TRBV19 with TRBJ2-1; 7 nucleotides align to TRBD1. J was trimmed by 5 bases and V by 4 bases; bases with no gene match: 8. This CDR3 spans 15 amino acids. In germline, CDR1 is LNHDA, CDR2 SQIVND (reference sequence). The CDR3 protein is CASSNSGTENNEQFF. The CDR3 coding sequence is TGTGCCAGTAGTAATTCCGGGACAGAAAACAATGAGCAGTTCTTC.

The chain combines TRBV12-3 or TRBV12-4 with TRBJ2-1, with a possible D match to TRBD2 (5 bases). The germline V and J ends were trimmed by 2 bases and 8 bases, with 10 bases remaining between them. This CDR3 spans 13 amino acids. The CDR3 here is CASSLPGNDEQFF. CDR3 DNA: TGTGCCAGCAGTTTACCGGGGAACGATGAGCAGTTCTTC.

This sequence joins TRBV5-8 and TRBJ1-1; D remains unclear. The V gene lost 9 bases and the J gene lost 7 bases, with 19 bases spanning the gap. Germline V gives CDR1 SGHTS, CDR2 YDEGEE. The CDR3 covers 13 residues. As DNA, the CDR3 is TGTGCCACCCAACTGGGATTGGGAGTTGAAGCTTTCTTT. Residues: CATQLGLGVEAFF.

The V and J genes are TRBV29-1 and TRBJ2-6, with a tentative D call TRBD2 (5 bases). The CDR3 is 17 residues long. The V end was cut by 1 base, the J end by 3 bases, with 16 bases between. CDR1 is SQVTM and CDR2 is ANQGSEA in the germline V gene. The CDR3 loop is CSVEAGGPGFGANVLTF. For the CDR3, the DNA is TGCAGCGTTGAAGCCGGCGGGCCCGGCTTTGGGGCCAACGTCCTGACTTTC.

The CDR3 spells CASSPLETSGRWDEQFF. CDR3 bases: TGTGCCAGTAGTCCCCTCGAAACTAGCGGGAGGTGGGATGAGCAGTTCTTC. The chain combines TRBV19 with TRBJ2-1; 12 nucleotides agree with TRBD2. Trimming took 5 bases from V and 8 from J; bases not matched to a gene: 13. The CDR3 consists of 17 residues. Germline-derived CDR1 and CDR2 are LNHDA and SQIVND (reference sequence).

The J gene is TRBJ2-7, the V gene TRBV7-6; 8 bases are shared with TRBD1. The germline CDR1 and CDR2 sequences are SGHVS and FNYEAQ. V shed 3 bases and J 4 bases; nucleotides not matched to a gene: 11. The CDR3 totals 16 residues. CDR3 sequence (DNA): TGTGCCAGCAGCTTCTCCCCCGGACAGGGAACGTACGAGCAGTACTTC. It translates to CASSFSPGQGTYEQYF.

As concerns this clone: At one of its ends the junction is not consistent with the germline gene, which may arise from a read error. The chain has TRBV25-1 and TRBJ2-2; 9 bases fit TRBD1. CDR1 MGHDK and CDR2 SYGVNS come from the germline V gene. The CDR3 extends over 16 amino acids. The DNA for the CDR3 is TGTGCCAGCAGTGAATTTGGGACAGGGAACGCCGGGGAGCTGTTTTTT. It codes for CASSEFGTGNAGELFF.

This rearrangement joins TRBV7-9 to TRBJ2-5, with 8 bases lining up with TRBD1. The CDR3 is made up of 17 amino acids. The V gene's germline CDR1 is SEHNR and CDR2 FQNEAQ (reference sequence). With 4 bases clipped from V and 2 bases from J, the junction kept 12 bases outside the gene matches. The DNA for the CDR3 is TGTGCCAGCAGCTCCCCGCTTTCCAGGACAGGGCAAGAGACCCAGTACTTC. Translated: CASSSPLSRTGQETQYF.

This clone is a singleton in its sample. V is TRBV12-3 or TRBV12-4 and J is TRBJ1-2; a weak D match, TRBD1 (6 bases). The CDR3 length is 13 residues. Trimming removed 7 bases from V and 6 bases from J, with 15 bases in between. CDR3 nucleotides: TGTGCCAGCACCCTCCGGGGGGCCGATGGCTACACCTTC. Translation gives CASTLRGADGYTF.

The V and J genes are TRBV7-2 and TRBJ2-5, with 9 bases matching TRBD1. Germline V gene lookup returns CDR1 SGHTA and CDR2 FQGNSA. The CDR3 is made up of 17 amino acids. With V trimmed by 1 base and J by 4 bases, 10 bases remained unmatched. CDR3 nucleotide sequence: TGTGCCAGCAGCTTAGTTGGTGGGACAGGGATAAGAGAGACCCAGTACTTC. Amino acids: CASSLVGGTGIRETQYF. The variable domain in full, with the rest retrieved from reference TRBV7-2 and TRBJ2-5, is GAGVSQSPSNKVTEKGKDVELRCDPISGHTALYWYRQSLGQGLEFLIYFQGNSAPDKSGLPSDRFSAERTGGSVSTLTIQRTQQEDSAVYLCASSLVGGTGIRETQYFGPGTRLLVL.

The CDR3 DNA reads TGTGCCATCAGTGACCGGGACAGTCAAGGCTACACCTTC. Its translation is CAISDRDSQGYTF. The V call is TRBV10-3, the J call TRBJ1-2, with TRBD1 identical over 7 bases. This CDR3 spans 13 amino acids. V lost 3 bases to trimming and J lost 8 bases; unmatched junction nucleotides: 6. Per germline, CDR1 ENHRY and CDR2 SYGVKD.

This chain's CDR3 is CASSHSQGKGEKLFF. CDR3 sequence (DNA): TGTGCCAGCAGCCATTCGCAGGGGAAGGGTGAAAAACTGTTTTTT. The chain couples TRBV5-5 to TRBJ1-4; a possible D gene is TRBD1 (6 bases). CDR3 length: 15 residues. With 4 bases removed from V and 7 bases from J, the gap between germline ends came to 17 bases. The germline CDR1 and CDR2 sequences are SGHKS and YYEKEE (reference sequence).

V usage is TRBV6-6 and J usage is TRBJ2-1; 11 bases are a match to TRBD1. V was clipped by 0 bases and J by 7 bases; unmatched bases: 5. CDR1 and CDR2 (germline): MNHNY, SVGAGI (reference sequence). CDR3 size: 16 residues. In DNA form, the CDR3 reads TGTGCCAGCAGTTACTCGAGGGACAGGGGGGTAAATGAGCAGTTCTTC. It is translated as CASSYSRDRGVNEQFF.

CDR3 region: CASSLRDRDDSPLHF. Here the CDR3 DNA reads TGTGCCAGCAGTTTAAGAGACAGGGACGATTCACCCCTCCACTTT. The chain carries TRBV28 and TRBJ1-6, with TRBD1 matching 7 bases. Germline assignment: CDR1 MDHEN and CDR2 SYDVKM. CDR3 length: 15 amino acids. V was clipped by 2 bases and J by 8 bases; unmatched bases: 6.

The chain recombines TRBV7-2 with TRBJ1-3, with 7 bases lining up with TRBD1. The CDR3 consists of 13 residues. CDR1 SGHTA and CDR2 FQGNSA come from the germline V gene. Losses at the gene ends were 4 bases for V and 4 bases for J; bases not matched to a gene: 1. The CDR3 DNA sequence: TGTGCCAGCAGCTCAGGGGGAGGAAACACCATATATTTT. Translation: CASSSGGGNTIYF.